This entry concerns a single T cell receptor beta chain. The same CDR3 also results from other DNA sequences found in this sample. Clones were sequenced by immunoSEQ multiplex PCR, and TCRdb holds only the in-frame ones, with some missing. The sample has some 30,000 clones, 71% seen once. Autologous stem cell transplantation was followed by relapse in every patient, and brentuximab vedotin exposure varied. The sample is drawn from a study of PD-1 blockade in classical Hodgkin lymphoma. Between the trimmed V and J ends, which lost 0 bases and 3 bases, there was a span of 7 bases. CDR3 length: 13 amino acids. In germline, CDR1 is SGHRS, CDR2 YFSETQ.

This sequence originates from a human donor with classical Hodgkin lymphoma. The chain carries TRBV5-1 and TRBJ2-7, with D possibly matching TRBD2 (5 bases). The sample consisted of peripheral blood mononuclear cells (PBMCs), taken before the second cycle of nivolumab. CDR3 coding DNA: TGCGCCAGCAGCTTGGGAGGGTACTACGAGCAGTACTTC. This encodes CASSLGGYYEQYF.